The 32 T cell receptor beta chains given below trace back to one sample, sequenced in a study of blood T cell repertoires in COVID-19. This table comes from immunoSEQ multiplex PCR, and its TCRdb copy is limited to in-frame clones, with some not included. This sample has over 150,000 clones; around 82% occur once, and the top ten carry over 9.5%. Sequencing was performed on PBMCs or T cells enriched from blood (not recorded which). All receptors derive from a man aged 35 to 55 who had recovered from COVID-19.

The chain uses TRBV7-9 and TRBJ2-3; 11 bases line up with TRBD2. The CDR3 sequence is 18 residues long. From germline, CDR1 is SEHNR and CDR2 FQNEAQ (reference sequence). The V segment lost 0 bases and the J segment 2 bases; nucleotides outside the gene matches: 7. The CDR3 coding sequence is TGTGCCAGCAGCTTAGCGTACCCTAGCGGGAGGCCCACAGATACGCAGTATTTT. Its protein is CASSLAYPSGRPTDTQYF.

The chain uses TRBV27 and TRBJ1-2; D is perhaps TRBD1 (5 bases). This CDR3 region has 17 residues. The germline V gene has CDR1 MNHEY and CDR2 SMNVEV (reference sequence). Deletions cut 2 bases from V and 0 bases from J, with 16 bases between. The CDR3 bases are TGTGCCAGCAGTTTAAGGGCCACAGGCGCCACTAACTATGGCTACACCTTC. It translates to CASSLRATGATNYGYTF.

The CDR3 sequence is CASRSGTETYEQYF. Written as DNA, the CDR3 is TGTGCCAGCAGGTCCGGGACAGAAACCTACGAGCAGTACTTC. The V call is TRBV6-5, the J call TRBJ2-7, with 7 positions matching TRBD1. J gave up 2 bases and V 6 bases, and 7 bases lay outside the gene matches. Germline V lookup: CDR1 MNHEY, CDR2 SVGAGI. This CDR3 has 14 residues.

This chain joins TRBV9 and TRBJ1-1; D is ambiguous. Deletions cut 4 bases from V and 1 base from J, with 11 bases between. Germline CDR1 and CDR2: SGDLS and YYNGEE. This CDR3 is built from 14 residues. CDR3 sequence: CASSPIGRNTEAFF. CDR3 DNA: TGTGCCAGCAGCCCCATCGGGAGGAACACTGAAGCTTTCTTT.

This clone was observed a few times. The rearrangement links TRBV7-9 to TRBJ1-4, with a possible D match to TRBD1 (6 bases). V was shortened by 5 bases and J by 7 bases, with 17 bases between the two germline ends. The germline CDR1 and CDR2 sequences are SEHNR and FQNEAQ (reference sequence). This CDR3 region has 15 residues. DNA for the CDR3: TGTGCCAGCAGCCCTACAGGGAAAGATGGTGAAAAACTGTTTTTT. Translating it yields CASSPTGKDGEKLFF.

The gene calls are TRBV30 and TRBJ2-1; TRBD2 agrees at 11 bases. The germline CDR1 and CDR2 sequences are GTSNPN and SVGIG (reference sequence). After removal of 3 bases from V and 4 bases from J, the junction contained 2 bases not matched to a gene. CDR3 length: 14 amino acids. CDR3 protein: CAWSTSGGYNEQFF. In DNA form, the CDR3 reads TGTGCCTGGAGCACTAGCGGGGGATACAATGAGCAGTTCTTC.

The V gene is TRBV7-3, the J gene TRBJ2-1, with D possibly being TRBD2 (6 bases). The CDR3 has 16 amino acids. Trimming removed 5 bases at V and 4 bases at J, with 18 bases between. CDR1 and CDR2 from the germline V gene are SGHTA and FQGTGA. CDR3: CASSQGSGSGYNEQFF. DNA for the CDR3: TGTGCCAGCAGCCAAGGGTCCGGGAGCGGATACAATGAGCAGTTCTTC.

This chain uses TRBV10-3 with TRBJ1-1; D may be TRBD1 (6 bases). From germline, CDR1 is ENHRY and CDR2 SYGVKD. V was pared by 7 bases and J by 10 bases, with 19 bases between. The CDR3 totals 13 residues. CDR3 sequence (DNA): TGTGCCATCATGGCGGGGGGCGGTGAGCGAGCTTTCTTT. Translated: CAIMAGGGERAFF.

The chain recombines TRBV30 with TRBJ1-5; a possible D gene is TRBD1 (5 bases). CDR3 length: 13 amino acids. CDR1 is GTSNPN, CDR2 SVGIG, per germline (reference sequence). V was clipped by 3 bases and J by 5 bases, with 11 bases between them. The DNA for the CDR3 is TGTGCCTGGAGCCAAGGGGCTGATCAGCCCCAGCATTTT. Amino acids: CAWSQGADQPQHF.

The gene calls are TRBV10-3 and TRBJ2-7; 14 positions agree with TRBD2. Germline trimming cut 8 bases from V and 4 bases from J; bases unmatched to any gene: 7. CDR1 and CDR2 from the germline V gene are ENHRY and SYGVKD. The CDR3 loop spans 15 amino acids. The CDR3 is CAIQTGTSGSYEQYF. The CDR3 nucleotides are TGTGCCATCCAGACGGGGACTAGCGGGAGTTACGAGCAGTACTTC.

This clone was recorded only once. The rearrangement joins TRBV2 to TRBJ1-5; TRBD1 matches 7 bases. Germline V lookup: CDR1 SNHLY, CDR2 FYNNEI. CDR3 length: 14 amino acids. Trimming took 6 bases from V and 6 from J; bases not matched to a gene: 8. The CDR3 region is CASRATGVGQPQHF. In nucleotides, the CDR3 is TGTGCCAGCAGGGCTACAGGGGTGGGTCAGCCCCAGCATTTT.

V gene TRBV7-2 combines with J gene TRBJ2-1; TRBD2 matches 10 bases. The germline V gene encodes CDR1 SGHTA and CDR2 FQGNSA. There are 16 residues in the CDR3. V was clipped by 6 bases and J by 8 bases; unmatched bases: 13. CDR3 DNA: TGTGCCAGCAGACCCCGACTAGCGGGCCAAGGGTATGAGCAGTTCTTC. It is translated as CASRPRLAGQGYEQFF.

V is TRBV5-1 and J is TRBJ2-7, with 7 positions matching TRBD1. CDR3 size: 14 residues. V trimming: 5 bases; J trimming: 3 bases; junction bases outside the gene matches: 8. Germline V gene lookup returns CDR1 SGHRS and CDR2 YFSETQ. The CDR3 is CASSSGQPYYEQYF. CDR3 in DNA: TGCGCCAGCAGTTCGGGACAGCCCTACTACGAGCAGTACTTC.

The rearrangement uses TRBV27 and TRBJ1-6, with 8 bases matching TRBD1. The CDR3 totals 14 residues. Losses at the gene ends were 3 bases for V and 9 bases for J; bases not matched to a gene: 4. Germline V gene sequence: CDR1 MNHEY, CDR2 SMNVEV (reference sequence). The CDR3 is CASSLARGRSPLHF. The DNA of the CDR3 is TGTGCCAGCAGTTTGGCCAGGGGGCGTTCACCCCTCCACTTT.

Here the CDR3 DNA reads TGCGCCAGCAGCCTTCGGACTAGCGGGCCAAGAGATACGCAGTATTTT. It is translated as CASSLRTSGPRDTQYF. The chain joins TRBV4-3 to TRBJ2-3; 11 positions match TRBD2. The CDR3 consists of 16 residues. CDR1 and CDR2 from the germline V gene are LGHNA and YSLEER. V shed 4 bases, J shed 5 bases, and the junction held 8 bases outside the gene matches.

The J gene is TRBJ2-7, the V gene TRBV7-9; the D gene is possibly TRBD2 (7 bases). CDR1 is SEHNR, CDR2 FQNEAQ, per germline (reference sequence). The CDR3 consists of 14 residues. V was shortened by 7 bases and J by 7 bases, with 20 bases between the two germline ends. CDR3 loop: CASTKGGVAGEQYV. CDR3 nucleotide sequence: TGTGCCAGCACCAAAGGGGGGGTAGCCGGGGAGCAGTACGTC.

The chain recombines TRBV5-1 with TRBJ2-4; no clear D gene. The V and J ends lost 4 bases and 8 bases respectively, with 10 bases between them. The CDR3 loop spans 12 amino acids. Germline V lookup: CDR1 SGHRS, CDR2 YFSETQ. The CDR3 reads CASSKESDIQYF. The CDR3 DNA is TGCGCCAGCAGCAAGGAGTCGGACATTCAGTACTTC.

J is TRBJ2-3 and V is TRBV30; 8 bases align to TRBD1. The CDR3 spans 14 residues. V gave up 4 bases and J gave up 0 bases; unmatched junction bases: 3. Germline V CDR1 and CDR2: GTSNPN, SVGIG (reference sequence). CDR3 sequence reads: CAWKTGASTDTQYF. The CDR3 nucleotides are TGTGCCTGGAAGACAGGGGCTAGCACAGATACGCAGTATTTT.

The gene calls are TRBV5-6 and TRBJ2-3, with D tentatively TRBD2 (6 bases). Germline V CDR1 and CDR2: SGHDT, YYEEEE. Trimming removed 1 base at V and 3 bases at J, with 12 bases between. This CDR3 has 15 amino acids. The CDR3 here is CASSLPGLMTDTQYF. DNA for the CDR3: TGTGCCAGCAGCTTGCCCGGACTAATGACAGATACGCAGTATTTT. Complete variable domain (other parts from reference TRBV5-6 and TRBJ2-3): DAGVTQSPTHLIKTRGQQVTLRCSPKSGHDTVSWYQQALGQGPQFIFQYYEEEERQRGNFPDRFSGHQFPNYSSELNVNALLLGDSALYLCASSLPGLMTDTQYFGPGTRLTVL.

This chain joins TRBV2 and TRBJ2-5; D is perhaps TRBD1 (6 bases). Germline lookup yields CDR1 SNHLY and CDR2 FYNNEI. V lost 6 bases to trimming and J lost 4 bases, with 18 bases between them. This CDR3 spans 15 amino acids. The CDR3 spells CASSRTRGFGETQYF. The CDR3, as DNA: TGTGCCAGCAGCCGCACAAGGGGGTTTGGAGAGACCCAGTACTTC.

V and J are TRBV12-1 and TRBJ1-5; the table calls TRBD1, which could not be checked here. TRBV12-1 is flagged as a pseudogene. The CDR3 spans 13 residues. The CDR3 DNA reads TGTGCCAGCAGCACCCACAGGGGGCAGCCCCAGCATTTT. Its translation: CASSTHRGQPQHF.

The chain carries TRBV19 and TRBJ1-5; D is unresolved. Trimming stripped 5 bases from V and 4 bases from J, with 12 bases between. The CDR3 contains 14 residues. CDR1 LNHDA and CDR2 SQIVND come from the germline V gene (reference sequence). Here the CDR3 DNA reads TGTGCCAGTAGTGCCAGATCCGCAAATCAGCCCCAGCATTTT. It encodes CASSARSANQPQHF.

This clone was seen a single time. CDR3 protein: CASSTWDSQETQYF. The CDR3 bases are TGTGCCAGCAGCACCTGGGACTCCCAAGAGACCCAGTACTTC. The V and J genes are TRBV7-2 and TRBJ2-5, with TRBD2 as a possible D gene (6 bases). Looked up from germline, CDR1 is SGHTA and CDR2 is FQGNSA. V gave up 5 bases and J gave up 1 base, with 11 bases separating them. This CDR3 contains 14 residues.

This rearrangement joins TRBV5-6 to TRBJ2-7; a weak D match, TRBD1 (6 bases). The V and J ends lost 3 bases and 3 bases respectively, with 16 bases between them. The CDR3 is 15 residues long. CDR1 is SGHDT, CDR2 YYEEEE, per germline. The DNA for the CDR3 is TGTGCCAGCAGCTGGGTGGCAGGGGAAGACTACGAGCAGTACTTC. This gives the protein CASSWVAGEDYEQYF.

The chain joins TRBV5-1 to TRBJ2-7; 14 bases fit TRBD2. Germline CDR1 is SGHRS and CDR2 is YFSETQ. The CDR3 consists of 15 residues. V trimming: 4 bases; J trimming: 4 bases; junction bases outside the gene matches: 4. The CDR3 is CASSRGTSGRYEQYV. CDR3 nucleotides: TGCGCCAGCAGCCGCGGGACTAGCGGGAGATACGAGCAGTACGTC.

The V call is TRBV10-3, the J call TRBJ2-1; possible D gene TRBD2, 5 bases. Trimming shortened V by 4 bases and J by 0 bases, and 13 bases separated the two germline ends. This CDR3 is 16 amino acids long. Germline lookup yields CDR1 ENHRY and CDR2 SYGVKD. CDR3 nucleotides: TGTGCCATCAGTGGACCTGAGCGGAGCTCCTACAATGAGCAGTTCTTC. Protein sequence: CAISGPERSSYNEQFF.

The chain carries TRBV12-3 or TRBV12-4 and TRBJ2-1; TRBD2 is a possible D gene (6 bases). The CDR3 is 13 residues long. Trimming cost V 6 bases and J 7 bases, with 13 bases left between them. The CDR3 DNA reads TGTGCCAGCAGCGCGGGACTTGCAAATGAGCAGTTCTTC. Protein product: CASSAGLANEQFF.

The count of this clone is one. This rearrangement joins TRBV2 to TRBJ2-3; 8 bases line up with TRBD2. Germline V CDR1 and CDR2: SNHLY, FYNNEI. V was pared by 6 bases and J by 5 bases, with 7 bases of the junction left unmatched. The CDR3 consists of 14 residues. The chain's CDR3 is CASSQPGGQDTQYF. CDR3 DNA sequence: TGTGCCAGCAGCCAACCGGGAGGGCAAGATACGCAGTATTTT.

V and J are TRBV6-2 or TRBV6-3 and TRBJ1-1; D is possibly TRBD1 (5 bases). Deletions cut 2 bases from V and 1 base from J, with 11 bases between. The germline V gene has CDR1 MNHEY and CDR2 SVGEGT. This CDR3 contains 15 residues. The CDR3 protein is CASSYGDGGNTEAFF. The CDR3, as DNA: TGTGCCAGCAGTTACGGTGACGGGGGGAACACTGAAGCTTTCTTT.

The gene calls are TRBV18 and TRBJ2-2; no definite D call. V was trimmed by 1 base and J by 1 base, leaving 4 bases between them. The V gene's germline CDR1 is KGHSH and CDR2 LQKENI. The CDR3 has 14 residues. In DNA form, the CDR3 reads TGTGCCAGCTCACCACTAGAGAACACCGGGGAGCTGTTTTTT. Its translation: CASSPLENTGELFF. The whole variable domain, remainder taken from reference TRBV18 and TRBJ2-2, is NAGVMQNPRHLVRRRGQEARLRCSPMKGHSHVYWYRQLPEEGLKFMVYLQKENIIDESGMPKERFSAEFPKEGPSILRIQQVVRGDSAAYFCASSPLENTGELFFGEGSRLTVL.

The chain recombines TRBV28 with TRBJ2-3; TRBD1 matches 12 bases. Germline V CDR1 and CDR2: MDHEN, SYDVKM. The J segment lost 7 bases and the V segment lost 2 bases, leaving 7 bases of the junction unmatched. The CDR3 has 16 residues. The CDR3 sequence is CASSLPRGQGAYTQYF. CDR3 sequence (DNA): TGTGCCAGCAGTTTACCCCGGGGACAGGGGGCATATACGCAGTATTTT.

This chain uses TRBV9 with TRBJ2-7; the match to TRBD1 covers 9 bases. Looked up from germline, CDR1 is SGDLS and CDR2 is YYNGEE. The J segment lost 2 bases and the V segment lost 0 bases, leaving 9 bases of the junction unmatched. The CDR3 length is 17 residues. CDR3: CASSVASDRGPPYEQYF. The DNA for the CDR3 is TGTGCCAGCAGCGTAGCCTCGGACAGGGGCCCTCCCTACGAGCAGTACTTC.